This T cell receptor beta chain originates from a study of neoadjuvant anti-PD-1 for oral cavity cancer (dated by TCRdb to the early 2020s). Some background on the complete study: Before undergoing curative-intent surgical resection, most patients got three to four biweekly nivolumab doses at 3 mg/kg. A fourth nivolumab dose was given around day 43 to patients without progression, and definitive surgical resection was performed in those patients on days 50-56. Patients with complete response, partial response or stable disease by RECIST 1.1 were defined as responders, whereas patients with progression were defined as non-responders. The parent correlative cohort had more than 10 patients and a response rate of over 25%. Paper-wide results and their limitations: Higher pretreatment blood Treg/Th17 ratios correlated with higher pretreatment blood TCRbeta clonality and lower post-treatment tumor TCRbeta clonality. After neoadjuvant nivolumab, non-responders showed significantly higher T cell clonality (Gini index) in PBMCs than responders did. Only three patients per response group were included in the TCR analyses, and the authors called for validation in larger cohorts.

Comments on this clone: What antigen it recognizes has not been identified. Per-base qualities were not stored, and no clone one base away is much larger.

The time point label corresponds to: before neoadjuvant nivolumab. Patients had been newly diagnosed with stage II-IVA oral cavity squamous cell carcinoma, and no prior systemic or radiation treatment had been given to the patients. Everyone in the cohort had locally advanced, HPV-negative oral cavity squamous cell carcinoma. Peripheral blood mononuclear cells were analyzed directly, without maintenance or expansion in culture. Samples came from a longitudinal correlative study of a single-arm phase II trial of neoadjuvant nivolumab in oral cavity squamous cell carcinoma. Subject-matched pre- and post-treatment PBMCs and tumors from three responders and three non-responders were subjected to genomic DNA-based TCRbeta sequencing. Peripheral blood mononuclear cells were collected before nivolumab treatment and again after treatment, at the time of surgery. The Maxwell RSC DNA from Cells kit was used to isolate genomic DNA from PBMCs.

For deep sequencing, PBMC libraries mostly used around 0.45 ug of input genomic DNA, with six replicates for each sample. Following the manufacturer's instructions, the team built TCRbeta libraries using the immunoSEQ hsTCRbeta kit. An Illumina NovaSeq 6000 S4 flow cell was used to sequence the final libraries, which had first been combined to 3 nM. The study's own analysis went as follows. The immunoSEQ Analyzer was used for raw data preprocessing and quality control. The analysis was restricted to productive rearrangements, with each unique CDR3 amino acid sequence defining a clonotype. Repertoire clonality was estimated as the Gini-Simpson index, which was calculated using the R package tcR. Student's t test was used to compare Gini indices, while Pearson correlation assessed associations with tumor size change. TCRdb holds this immuneACCESS table with in-frame rearrangements only. Some clones are missing; in checked studies, unresolved V genes explain under half, and the rest has no known cause. V and J calls and clone size are those listed in that table; D and trimming were worked out from the DNA. This sample lists about 15,000 clones; 71% were detected once. The ten largest clones add up to approximately 3.1% of the sample.

The receptor was derived from a person aged 35-79 years with oral cavity squamous cell carcinoma. The material was PBMCs, obtained before nivolumab (anti-PD-1) treatment.

In nucleotide form, the sequence is TGTGCCAGCAGCGTAGCTGGCGGGGTTGGCGGCTACACCTTC. Its translation is CASSVAGGVGGYTF. The chain links TRBV9 with TRBJ1-2; the D gene assignment is ambiguous. Based on the germline V gene, the CDR1 and CDR2 sequences are SGDLS and YYNGEE. The CDR3 goes from the cysteine to the phenylalanine over 14 residues. The sequence is cut down to CDR3 DNA, 42 bases in frame from base 1. V sheds 0 bases and J sheds 8 bases, leaving 14 bases between their ends.